This is a list of T cell receptor beta chains from one sample in a study of CD4+ T cells in melanoma. TCRdb's table, derived via immunoSEQ multiplex PCR, lists solely in-frame clones and lacks some. Among approximately 47,000 clones listed, roughly 89% were seen once. Sequenced input: peripheral blood. All receptors derive from a human donor with melanoma. CDR3s include the opening cysteine and the closing phenylalanine or tryptophan. The order of the fields is V gene, J gene, D gene, clone size, CDR3 protein, CDR3 DNA. D genes are given only for firm matches. The size entry is marked missing in some rows and otherwise reads once, few, many or a size class.

v_call: TRBV7-9; j_call: TRBJ2-5; d_call: TRBD1; clone_size: NA; cdr3_aa: CASSLVRTGAYQETQYF; cdr3_nt: TGTGCCAGCAGCTTAGTTCGTACAGGGGCGTACCAAGAGACCCAGTACTTC
v_call: TRBV7-2; j_call: TRBJ2-5; d_call: TRBD2; clone_size: NA; cdr3_aa: CASSLGMVGGYHQETQYF; cdr3_nt: TGTGCCAGCAGCTTAGGCATGGTGGGGGGGTATCATCAAGAGACCCAGTACTTC
v_call: TRBV27; j_call: TRBJ2-2; d_call: NA; clone_size: NA; cdr3_aa: CASRTANTGELFF; cdr3_nt: TGTGCCAGCAGGACAGCAAACACCGGGGAGCTGTTTTTT
v_call: TRBV28; j_call: TRBJ1-1; d_call: NA; clone_size: few; cdr3_aa: CASNPYGGGEAFF; cdr3_nt: TGTGCCAGCAACCCCTACGGAGGAGGGGAAGCTTTCTTT
v_call: TRBV19; j_call: TRBJ2-1; d_call: TRBD1; clone_size: NA; cdr3_aa: CASSILTGVAYNEQFF; cdr3_nt: TGTGCCAGTAGTATTCTGACAGGGGTCGCCTACAATGAGCAGTTCTTC
v_call: TRBV7-2; j_call: TRBJ1-2; d_call: NA; clone_size: NA; cdr3_aa: CASSFPGVGAYGGYTF; cdr3_nt: TGTGCCAGCAGCTTTCCGGGCGTGGGGGCTTATGGGGGCTACACCTTC
v_call: TRBV29-1; j_call: TRBJ2-3; d_call: TRBD1; clone_size: NA; cdr3_aa: CSVGETGTGVWDTQYF; cdr3_nt: TGCAGCGTTGGGGAAACCGGGACAGGGGTTTGGGATACGCAGTATTTT
v_call: TRBV6-5; j_call: TRBJ1-2; d_call: TRBD1; clone_size: NA; cdr3_aa: CASSYTGTGGYTF; cdr3_nt: TGTGCCAGCAGTTACACGGGGACAGGCGGCTACACCTTC
v_call: TRBV23-1; j_call: TRBJ2-1; d_call: TRBD1; clone_size: NA; cdr3_aa: CASSHAPGQGAGEQFF; cdr3_nt: TGCGCCAGCAGTCATGCCCCGGGACAGGGGGCGGGTGAGCAGTTCTTC
v_call: TRBV7-6; j_call: TRBJ2-1; d_call: NA; clone_size: NA; cdr3_aa: CASSLRGWGDKGEQFF; cdr3_nt: TGTGCCAGCAGCTTAAGGGGGTGGGGGGATAAGGGTGAGCAGTTCTTC
v_call: TRBV19; j_call: TRBJ1-3; d_call: NA; clone_size: once; cdr3_aa: CASSTRETGNTIYF; cdr3_nt: TGTGCCAGTAGTACCAGGGAAACTGGAAACACCATATATTTT
v_call: TRBV27; j_call: TRBJ2-1; d_call: TRBD1; clone_size: NA; cdr3_aa: CASSYWTGGRNEQFF; cdr3_nt: TGTGCCAGCAGTTACTGGACAGGGGGAAGAAATGAGCAGTTCTTC
v_call: TRBV4-1; j_call: TRBJ2-1; d_call: NA; clone_size: NA; cdr3_aa: CASSPRGGDGGSYNEQFF; cdr3_nt: TGCGCCAGCAGCCCTAGGGGGGGCGACGGGGGCTCCTACAATGAGCAGTTCTTC
v_call: TRBV6-1; j_call: TRBJ2-1; d_call: NA; clone_size: NA; cdr3_aa: CATPQPNGYNEQFF; cdr3_nt: TGTGCCACCCCACAGCCCAATGGCTACAATGAGCAGTTCTTC
v_call: TRBV5-1; j_call: TRBJ2-2; d_call: NA; clone_size: NA; cdr3_aa: CASSLGAVTGELFF; cdr3_nt: TGCGCCAGCAGCTTGGGGGCGGTCACCGGGGAGCTGTTTTTT
v_call: TRBV30; j_call: TRBJ1-5; d_call: NA; clone_size: NA; cdr3_aa: CAWSVRGNQPQHF; cdr3_nt: TGTGCCTGGAGTGTTAGGGGCAATCAGCCCCAGCATTTT
v_call: TRBV14; j_call: TRBJ1-2; d_call: NA; clone_size: NA; cdr3_aa: CASSREYGYTF; cdr3_nt: TGTGCCAGCAGCCGGGAATATGGCTACACCTTC
v_call: TRBV7-3; j_call: TRBJ1-1; d_call: NA; clone_size: NA; cdr3_aa: CASSLMTAMNTEAFF; cdr3_nt: TGTGCCAGCAGCTTAATGACAGCGATGAACACTGAAGCTTTCTTT
v_call: TRBV7-9; j_call: TRBJ1-1; d_call: TRBD1; clone_size: NA; cdr3_aa: CASSFRQGGMNTEAFF; cdr3_nt: TGTGCCAGCAGCTTCCGACAGGGTGGCATGAACACTGAAGCTTTCTTT
v_call: TRBV7-2; j_call: TRBJ1-6; d_call: NA; clone_size: NA; cdr3_aa: CASSLGQNHSPLHF; cdr3_nt: TGTGCCAGCAGCTTAGGGCAGAACCATTCACCCCTCCACTTT
v_call: TRBV5-1; j_call: TRBJ2-3; d_call: NA; clone_size: NA; cdr3_aa: CASSFESGTDTQYF; cdr3_nt: TGCGCCAGCAGCTTCGAAAGCGGCACAGATACGCAGTATTTT
v_call: TRBV7-8; j_call: TRBJ1-2; d_call: NA; clone_size: NA; cdr3_aa: CASSLIQTGNPFSEGYTF; cdr3_nt: TGTGCCAGCAGCTTAATCCAGACAGGAAACCCCTTCTCGGAGGGCTACACCTTC
v_call: TRBV11-2; j_call: TRBJ2-2; d_call: NA; clone_size: NA; cdr3_aa: CASSLARNTGELFF; cdr3_nt: TGTGCCAGCAGCTTAGCCAGAAACACCGGGGAGCTGTTTTTT
v_call: TRBV5-8; j_call: TRBJ2-1; d_call: NA; clone_size: NA; cdr3_aa: CASSTHRGGYNEQFF; cdr3_nt: TGTGCCAGCAGCACCCACAGGGGAGGCTACAATGAGCAGTTCTTC
v_call: TRBV29-1; j_call: TRBJ2-1; d_call: NA; clone_size: NA; cdr3_aa: CSADRRQGRDEQFF; cdr3_nt: TGCAGCGCCGACCGCCGCCAGGGGAGGGATGAGCAGTTCTTC
v_call: TRBV18; j_call: TRBJ2-5; d_call: TRBD2; clone_size: NA; cdr3_aa: CASSPLAGLEETQYF; cdr3_nt: TGTGCCAGCTCACCACTAGCGGGGTTAGAAGAGACCCAGTACTTC
v_call: TRBV15; j_call: TRBJ1-2; d_call: NA; clone_size: NA; cdr3_aa: CATSRSRAYYGYTF; cdr3_nt: TGTGCCACCAGCAGGTCAAGGGCGTACTATGGCTACACCTTC
v_call: TRBV7-7; j_call: TRBJ1-3; d_call: NA; clone_size: few; cdr3_aa: CAVRRRNTIYF; cdr3_nt: TGTGCCGTCAGGCGCCGAAACACCATATATTTT
v_call: TRBV19; j_call: TRBJ1-2; d_call: NA; clone_size: NA; cdr3_aa: CASSWDTDGYTF; cdr3_nt: TGTGCCAGTAGTTGGGACACCGATGGCTACACCTTC
v_call: TRBV6-6; j_call: TRBJ1-5; d_call: NA; clone_size: NA; cdr3_aa: CASSYSEAQPQHF; cdr3_nt: TGTGCCAGCAGTTACTCGGAGGCCCAGCCCCAGCATTTT
v_call: TRBV5-1; j_call: TRBJ2-7; d_call: TRBD1; clone_size: NA; cdr3_aa: CASSRTGTDSYEQYF; cdr3_nt: TGCGCCAGCAGCCGTACCGGGACAGACTCCTACGAGCAGTACTTC
v_call: TRBV9; j_call: TRBJ2-1; d_call: NA; clone_size: NA; cdr3_aa: CASSVGTEPSTEQFF; cdr3_nt: TGTGCCAGCAGCGTAGGGACAGAACCCTCCACTGAGCAGTTCTTC
v_call: TRBV9; j_call: TRBJ1-3; d_call: NA; clone_size: NA; cdr3_aa: CASSVGRVITGNTIYF; cdr3_nt: TGTGCCAGCAGCGTCGGACGGGTAATAACTGGAAACACCATATATTTT
v_call: TRBV5-1; j_call: TRBJ2-3; d_call: NA; clone_size: NA; cdr3_aa: CASSRDGQSTDTQYF; cdr3_nt: TGCGCCAGCAGCCGGGACGGACAAAGCACAGATACGCAGTATTTT
v_call: TRBV7-6; j_call: TRBJ1-2; d_call: NA; clone_size: NA; cdr3_aa: CASSLAGDYGYTF; cdr3_nt: TGTGCCAGCAGCTTAGCAGGAGACTATGGCTACACCTTC
v_call: TRBV5-1; j_call: TRBJ2-3; d_call: NA; clone_size: few; cdr3_aa: CASAEGRSTDTQYF; cdr3_nt: TGCGCCAGCGCCGAAGGCAGGAGCACAGATACGCAGTATTTT
v_call: TRBV27; j_call: TRBJ2-3; d_call: TRBD2; clone_size: NA; cdr3_aa: CASSFGGYTDTQYF; cdr3_nt: TGTGCCAGCAGTTTCGGGGGGTACACAGATACGCAGTATTTT
v_call: TRBV7-9; j_call: TRBJ1-6; d_call: NA; clone_size: NA; cdr3_aa: CASGPGGNSPLHF; cdr3_nt: TGTGCCAGCGGACCGGGAGGGAATTCACCCCTCCACTTT
v_call: TRBV28; j_call: TRBJ2-5; d_call: NA; clone_size: NA; cdr3_aa: CASSYERETQYF; cdr3_nt: TGTGCCAGCAGCTATGAAAGGGAGACCCAGTACTTC
v_call: TRBV4-1; j_call: TRBJ1-1; d_call: TRBD1; clone_size: medium-sized; cdr3_aa: CASSGTGVFTEAFF; cdr3_nt: TGCGCCAGCAGTGGGACAGGGGTGTTTACTGAAGCTTTCTTT
v_call: TRBV7-3; j_call: TRBJ2-3; d_call: TRBD1; clone_size: NA; cdr3_aa: CASSISGGITDTQYF; cdr3_nt: TGTGCCAGCAGCATATCAGGGGGCATTACAGATACGCAGTATTTT
v_call: TRBV5-1; j_call: TRBJ2-1; d_call: TRBD1; clone_size: NA; cdr3_aa: CASSPTGTGAYNEQFF; cdr3_nt: TGCGCCAGCAGCCCAACCGGGACAGGGGCCTACAATGAGCAGTTCTTC
v_call: TRBV7-6; j_call: TRBJ1-4; d_call: TRBD1; clone_size: once; cdr3_aa: CASSSSGTGINEKLFF; cdr3_nt: TGTGCCAGCAGCTCCTCCGGGACAGGGATTAATGAAAAACTGTTTTTT
v_call: TRBV6-6; j_call: TRBJ1-1; d_call: NA; clone_size: NA; cdr3_aa: CASSYSPGQNTEAFF; cdr3_nt: TGTGCCAGCAGTTACTCTCCAGGCCAAAACACTGAAGCTTTCTTT
v_call: TRBV7-2; j_call: TRBJ2-3; d_call: NA; clone_size: NA; cdr3_aa: CASSEWGPTDTQYF; cdr3_nt: TGTGCCAGCAGCGAGTGGGGGCCCACAGATACGCAGTATTTT
v_call: TRBV30; j_call: TRBJ2-5; d_call: NA; clone_size: NA; cdr3_aa: CAWRDSSRTQYF; cdr3_nt: TGTGCCTGGAGGGACAGTAGCAGGACCCAGTACTTC
v_call: TRBV5-1; j_call: TRBJ1-2; d_call: NA; clone_size: NA; cdr3_aa: CASTQGRGSPNYGYTF; cdr3_nt: TGCGCCAGCACACAGGGCCGGGGTTCTCCTAACTATGGCTACACCTTC
v_call: TRBV4-1; j_call: TRBJ1-1; d_call: NA; clone_size: NA; cdr3_aa: CASSRRENTEAFF; cdr3_nt: TGCGCCAGCAGCCGGCGGGAAAACACTGAAGCTTTCTTT
v_call: TRBV7-6; j_call: TRBJ2-2; d_call: TRBD1; clone_size: NA; cdr3_aa: CASSPAGTGNTGELFF; cdr3_nt: TGTGCCAGCAGCCCGGCCGGGACAGGGAACACCGGGGAGCTGTTTTTT
v_call: TRBV7-9; j_call: TRBJ2-1; d_call: NA; clone_size: NA; cdr3_aa: CASSYKGGTEDNEQFF; cdr3_nt: TGTGCCAGCAGCTACAAAGGCGGGACAGAAGACAATGAGCAGTTCTTC
v_call: TRBV7-9; j_call: TRBJ2-7; d_call: NA; clone_size: few; cdr3_aa: CASSSQGWEQYF; cdr3_nt: TGTGCCAGCAGCTCACAGGGATGGGAGCAGTACTTC
v_call: TRBV11-2; j_call: TRBJ2-5; d_call: TRBD1; clone_size: NA; cdr3_aa: CASSFQGAETQYF; cdr3_nt: TGTGCCAGCAGCTTTCAGGGGGCAGAGACCCAGTACTTC
v_call: TRBV5-1; j_call: TRBJ1-1; d_call: NA; clone_size: few; cdr3_aa: CASSLVRDGRMNTEAFF; cdr3_nt: TGCGCCAGCAGCTTGGTCCGGGACGGAAGGATGAACACTGAAGCTTTCTTT
v_call: TRBV7-9; j_call: TRBJ1-1; d_call: TRBD1; clone_size: NA; cdr3_aa: CASTLRQGGNTEAFF; cdr3_nt: TGTGCCAGCACACTAAGACAGGGCGGGAACACTGAAGCTTTCTTT
v_call: TRBV6-7; j_call: TRBJ1-5; d_call: NA; clone_size: NA; cdr3_aa: CASETVGTQPQHF; cdr3_nt: TGTGCCAGCGAAACGGTAGGGACCCAGCCCCAGCATTTT